The 6 T cell receptor beta chains given below trace back to one sample, sequenced in a study of shared clonotypes between healthy human individuals. This table comes from immunoSEQ multiplex PCR, and its TCRdb copy is limited to in-frame clones, with some not included. This table holds some 2,000,000 clones, approximately 95% found once. Sequencing input: naive CD4+ T cells sorted from blood. Subset described: CD45RA+ positively selected. These receptor sequences come from a man between 18 and 35 years old in good health.

This clone was detected only once. This chain uses TRBV6-5 with TRBJ1-1, with a possible D match to TRBD1 (5 bases). The V gene lost 0 bases and the J gene lost 4 bases, with 15 bases spanning the gap. This CDR3 comprises 16 residues. Looked up from germline, CDR1 is MNHEY and CDR2 is SVGAGI. CDR3 in amino acids: CASSYSQGVGPTEAFF. CDR3 DNA sequence: TGTGCCAGCAGTTACTCCCAGGGAGTAGGACCCACTGAAGCTTTCTTT.

A single count supports this clone. The chain is built from TRBV13 and TRBJ1-2, with D perhaps TRBD1 (5 bases). V was pared by 5 bases and J by 3 bases, with 13 bases between. Germline loops: CDR1 PRHDT, CDR2 FYEKMQ (reference sequence). The CDR3 is 14 amino acids. The CDR3 nucleotides read TGTGCCAGCAGCCCTCTCGGGGGAGACTATGGCTACACCTTC. Its translation is CASSPLGGDYGYTF.

The chain is built from TRBV5-1 and TRBJ2-3; 8 bases map to TRBD1. This CDR3 spans 14 amino acids. Germline V gene data show CDR1 as SGHRS and CDR2 as YFSETQ. V was pared by 4 bases and J by 5 bases, with 6 bases of the junction left unmatched. The CDR3 reads CASSAQGAGDTQYF. The CDR3 bases are TGCGCCAGCAGCGCTCAGGGGGCTGGAGATACGCAGTATTTT.

The rearrangement joins TRBV30 to TRBJ1-6, with D uncertain. Per the germline V gene, CDR1 is GTSNPN and CDR2 is SVGIG (reference sequence). V lost 5 bases and J lost 10, with 9 bases in between. This CDR3 is 11 amino acids long. The CDR3 protein is CAWGFDSPLHF. CDR3 sequence (DNA): TGTGCCTGGGGTTTCGACTCACCCCTCCACTTT. The full variable domain, in which reference TRBV30 and TRBJ1-6 provide the parts outside the CDR3, is SQTIHQWPATLVQPVGSPLSLECTVEGTSNPNLYWYRQAAGRGLQLLFYSVGIGQISSEVPQNLSASRPQDRQFILSSKKLLLSDSGFYLCAWGFDSPLHFGNGTRLTVT.

This chain joins TRBV2 and TRBJ2-2; 7 bases align to TRBD1. Looked up from germline, CDR1 is SNHLY and CDR2 is FYNNEI. The CDR3 sequence is 16 residues long. Trimming removed 0 bases from V and 0 bases from J; junction bases left unmatched: 1. CDR3 loop: CASSEAGQPNTGELFF. The CDR3 DNA reads TGTGCCAGCAGTGAAGCGGGACAGCCGAACACCGGGGAGCTGTTTTTT.

This clone was seen only once. V and J are TRBV2 and TRBJ2-3, with TRBD1 identical over 8 bases. Germline CDR1 is SNHLY and CDR2 is FYNNEI. V was pared by 6 bases and J by 3 bases, with 14 bases of the junction left unmatched. CDR3 length: 17 amino acids. The CDR3 spells CASRTSPGGGLTDTQYF. Written as DNA, the CDR3 is TGTGCCAGCAGGACCTCCCCAGGGGGCGGTTTGACAGATACGCAGTATTTT.